This TCR beta chain was identified during a study of cytomegalovirus exposure and HLA in healthy donors. Healthy bone marrow donors made up the donor group. The study, taken as a whole, reports: Earlier findings revealed that most TCR beta V segments proved productive either about 90% or about 30% of the time. In a later analysis, HLA-C alleles had the fewest associated TCRs, DRB1 alleles the most.

Of note for this clone: The antigen is not known.

Germline V gene data show CDR1 as MDHEN and CDR2 as SYDVKM. V shed 6 bases, J shed 4 bases, and the junction held 2 bases outside the gene matches. This CDR3 is 13 amino acids long. 60 Vbeta and 13 Jbeta primers were used in PCR. Sequenced by immunoSEQ multiplex PCR; TCRdb stores in-frame clones only, minus some. The data show some 130,000 clones, about 78% seen once. The sample comprised PBMCs. This receptor was taken from a human donor in good health. The V and J genes are TRBV28 and TRBJ2-7; the match to TRBD1 covers 11 bases. As DNA, the CDR3 is TGTGCCAGCAGCTGGGACAGGGGGTACGAGCAGTACTTC. It yields the protein CASSWDRGYEQYF.